This T cell receptor (beta chain) originates from a study of cytomegalovirus exposure and HLA in healthy donors. Amplification used 60 Vbeta primers and 13 Jbeta primers. Libraries were prepared by immunoSEQ multiplex PCR; TCRdb keeps only in-frame clonotypes and omits some of them. The sample contains 100,000 or so clones, 50% to 65% of which appear only once. This CDR3 is built from 14 residues. Looked up from germline, CDR1 is GTSNPN and CDR2 is SVGIG (reference sequence). With V trimmed by 6 bases and J by 4 bases, 5 bases remained unmatched. Study-wide points: In an earlier analysis, in some 540 donors, most V segments appeared productive either ~90% or ~30% of the time. Analysis performed later found 15,000 or so TCR beta sequences associated with HLA alleles at 0.05 false discovery rate.

Of note for this clone: Its target is not known.

This TCR was sampled from a man aged 25 to 40 in good health and CMV-seropositive. V usage is TRBV30 and J usage is TRBJ2-1; 11 bases are a match to TRBD2. Specimen: PBMCs. The CDR3 DNA reads as TGTGCCTGTACCGGGACTAGCGGATACAATGAGCAGTTCTTC. It translates to CACTGTSGYNEQFF.